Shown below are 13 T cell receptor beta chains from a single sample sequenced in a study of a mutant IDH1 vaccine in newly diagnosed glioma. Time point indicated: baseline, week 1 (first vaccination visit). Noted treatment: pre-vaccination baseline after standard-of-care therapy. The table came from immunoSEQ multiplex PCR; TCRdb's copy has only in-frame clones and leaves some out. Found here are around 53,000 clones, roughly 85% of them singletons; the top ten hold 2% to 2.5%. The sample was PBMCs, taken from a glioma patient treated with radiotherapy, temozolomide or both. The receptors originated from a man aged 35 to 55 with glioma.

CDR3 sequence (DNA): TGTGCCAGCAGTGAAGCAGGGACTACTTACGAGCAGTACTTC. It yields the protein CASSEAGTTYEQYF. The chain combines TRBV6-1 with TRBJ2-7; 7 nucleotides match TRBD2. This CDR3 is 14 amino acids long. Trimming cost V 0 bases and J 4 bases; bases outside gene matches: 3. CDR1 is MNHNS and CDR2 is SASEGT in the germline V gene.

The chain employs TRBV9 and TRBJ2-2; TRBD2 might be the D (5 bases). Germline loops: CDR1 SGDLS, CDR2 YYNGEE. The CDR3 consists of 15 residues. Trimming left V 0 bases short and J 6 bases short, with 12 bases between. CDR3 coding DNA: TGTGCCAGCAGCGTAGTCGAGGGTAGGGCCGGGGAGCTGTTTTTT. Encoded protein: CASSVVEGRAGELFF. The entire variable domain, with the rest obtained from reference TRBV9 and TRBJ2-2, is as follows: DSGVTQTPKHLITATGQRVTLRCSPRSGDLSVYWYQQSLDQGLQFLIQYYNGEERAKGNILERFSAQQFPDLHSELNLSSLELGDSALYFCASSVVEGRAGELFFGEGSRLTVL.

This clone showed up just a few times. As DNA, the CDR3 is TGCGCCAGCAGCCAAGAGTCCGGTCCCCCAAGGGAGCTGTTTTTT. Protein: CASSQESGPPRELFF. The rearrangement uses TRBV4-1 and TRBJ2-2; the D is unclear. Germline loops: CDR1 MGHRA, CDR2 YSYEKL. The length of the CDR3 is 15 residues. Trimming stripped 0 bases from V and 9 bases from J, with 14 bases between.

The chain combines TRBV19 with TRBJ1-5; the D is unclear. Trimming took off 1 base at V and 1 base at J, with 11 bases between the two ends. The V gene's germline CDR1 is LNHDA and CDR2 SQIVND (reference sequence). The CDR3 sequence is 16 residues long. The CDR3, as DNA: TGTGCCAGTAGTATAGGAGACATACGGAGCAATCAGCCCCAGCATTTT. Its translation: CASSIGDIRSNQPQHF.

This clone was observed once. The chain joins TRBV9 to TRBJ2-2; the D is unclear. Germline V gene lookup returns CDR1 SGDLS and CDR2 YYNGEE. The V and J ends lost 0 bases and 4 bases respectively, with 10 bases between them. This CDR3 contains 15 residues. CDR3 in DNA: TGTGCCAGCAGCGTAGATTTGAGGTTCACCGGGGAGCTGTTTTTT. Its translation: CASSVDLRFTGELFF.

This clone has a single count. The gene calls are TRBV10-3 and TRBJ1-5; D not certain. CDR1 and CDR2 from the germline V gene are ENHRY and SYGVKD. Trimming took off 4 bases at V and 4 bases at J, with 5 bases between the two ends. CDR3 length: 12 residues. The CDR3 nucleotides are TGTGCCATCAGTGGGGAGAATCAGCCCCAGCATTTT. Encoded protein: CAISGENQPQHF.

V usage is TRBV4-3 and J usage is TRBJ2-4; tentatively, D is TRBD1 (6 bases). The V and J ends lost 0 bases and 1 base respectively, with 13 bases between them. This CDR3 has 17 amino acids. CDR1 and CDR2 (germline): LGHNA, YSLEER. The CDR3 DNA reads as TGCGCCAGCAGCCAAGAGGGGGCAGGGCTCGCCAAAAACATTCAGTACTTC. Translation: CASSQEGAGLAKNIQYF.

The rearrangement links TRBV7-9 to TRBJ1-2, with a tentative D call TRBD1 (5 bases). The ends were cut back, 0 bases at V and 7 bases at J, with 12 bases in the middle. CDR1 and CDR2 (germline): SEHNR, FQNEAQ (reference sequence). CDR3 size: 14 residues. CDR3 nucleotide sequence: TGTGCCAGCAGCTTAGCAAGTGGGACGTCTGGCTACACCTTC. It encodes CASSLASGTSGYTF.

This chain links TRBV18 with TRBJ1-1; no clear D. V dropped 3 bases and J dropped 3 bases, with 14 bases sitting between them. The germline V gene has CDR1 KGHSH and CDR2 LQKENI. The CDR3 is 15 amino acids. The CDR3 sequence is CASSPRAVRDTEAFF. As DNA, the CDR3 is TGTGCCAGCTCACCCCGCGCGGTCCGAGACACTGAAGCTTTCTTT.

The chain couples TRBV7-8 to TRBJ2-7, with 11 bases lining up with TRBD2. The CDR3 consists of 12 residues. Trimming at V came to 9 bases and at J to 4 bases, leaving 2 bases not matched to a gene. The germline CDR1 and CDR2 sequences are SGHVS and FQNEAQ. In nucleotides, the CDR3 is TGTGCCAGTAGCGGGAGGGGTTACGAGCAGTACTTC. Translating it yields CASSGRGYEQYF.

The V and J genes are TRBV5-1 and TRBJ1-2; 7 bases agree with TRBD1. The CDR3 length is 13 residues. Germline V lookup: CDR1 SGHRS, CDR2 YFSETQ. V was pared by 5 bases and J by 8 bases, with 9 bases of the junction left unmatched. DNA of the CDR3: TGCGCCAGCAGTCAGGACAGGACTGGAGGCTACACCTTC. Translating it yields CASSQDRTGGYTF.

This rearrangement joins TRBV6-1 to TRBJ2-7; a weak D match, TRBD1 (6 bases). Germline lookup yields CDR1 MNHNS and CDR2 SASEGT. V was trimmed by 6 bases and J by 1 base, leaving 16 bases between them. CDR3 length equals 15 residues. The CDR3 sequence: CASSSPGASSYEQYF. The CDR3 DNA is TGTGCCAGCAGCTCTCCAGGGGCAAGTTCCTACGAGCAGTACTTC.

The CDR3 sequence: CASSPQSQNNEKLFF. The CDR3 region has the DNA TGTGCCAGCTCACCACAGTCCCAGAATAATGAAAAACTGTTTTTT. The chain couples TRBV18 to TRBJ1-4; D is unclear. The length of the CDR3 is 15 residues. Trimming stripped 1 base from V and 4 bases from J, with 10 bases between. From germline, CDR1 is KGHSH and CDR2 LQKENI.